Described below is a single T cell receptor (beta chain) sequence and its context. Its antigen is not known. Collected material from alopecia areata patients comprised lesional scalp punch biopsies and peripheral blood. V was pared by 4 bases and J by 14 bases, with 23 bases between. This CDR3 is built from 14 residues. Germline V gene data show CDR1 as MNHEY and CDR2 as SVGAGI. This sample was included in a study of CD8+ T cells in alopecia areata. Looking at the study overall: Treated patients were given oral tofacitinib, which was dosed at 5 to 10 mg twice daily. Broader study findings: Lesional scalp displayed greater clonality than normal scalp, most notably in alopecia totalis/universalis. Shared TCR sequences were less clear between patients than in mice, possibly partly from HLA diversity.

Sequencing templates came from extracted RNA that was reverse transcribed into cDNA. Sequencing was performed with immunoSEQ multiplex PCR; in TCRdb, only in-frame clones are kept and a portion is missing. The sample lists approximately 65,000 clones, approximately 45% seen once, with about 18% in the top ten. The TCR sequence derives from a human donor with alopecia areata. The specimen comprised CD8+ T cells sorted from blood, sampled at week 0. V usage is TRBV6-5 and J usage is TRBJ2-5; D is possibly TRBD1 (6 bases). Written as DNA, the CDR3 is TGTGCCAGCAGTTCGCCGCTGGACAGACGGATAGTATACTTC. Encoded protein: CASSSPLDRRIVYF.